Shown below are 14 T cell receptor beta chains from a single sample sequenced in a study of cytomegalovirus exposure and HLA in healthy donors. PCR involved 60 Vbeta and 13 Jbeta primers. Only in-frame clones appear in the TCRdb table, and some are missing; sequencing was by immunoSEQ multiplex PCR. This sample has 70,000 to 100,000 clones, with 75% to 90% found just once. The sequenced sample was PBMCs. These receptors came from a man in his fifties or sixties in good health and CMV-seropositive.

The chain recombines TRBV10-3 with TRBJ2-5; maybe TRBD1 (5 bases). The CDR3 contains 14 residues. Germline V gene data show CDR1 as ENHRY and CDR2 as SYGVKD. V was clipped by 6 bases and J by 1 base, with 12 bases between them. CDR3: CAIRAGLGQETQYF. CDR3 bases: TGTGCCATCAGGGCAGGGCTTGGCCAAGAGACCCAGTACTTC.

The chain employs TRBV18 and TRBJ2-5; D possibly corresponds to TRBD2 (6 bases). The CDR3 contains 14 residues. Between the trimmed V and J ends, which lost 3 bases and 2 bases, there was a span of 10 bases. Looked up from germline, CDR1 is KGHSH and CDR2 is LQKENI. DNA for the CDR3: TGTGCCAGCTCACCTAGCGGTACTCAAGAGACCCAGTACTTC. Amino acid sequence: CASSPSGTQETQYF.

The J gene is TRBJ2-1, the V gene TRBV10-1, with TRBD2 identical over 9 bases. The CDR3 runs to 15 residues. Germline loops: CDR1 WNHNN, CDR2 SYGVQD (reference sequence). The junction had 2 bases not matched to a gene; V was cut back by 5 bases and J by 0 bases. This CDR3 reads CASSLSGSSYNEQFF. The CDR3 DNA reads as TGCGCCAGCAGTCTTAGCGGGAGCTCCTACAATGAGCAGTTCTTC.

The CDR3 nucleotides are TGTGCCAGCAGCAAGGACAGGGATAATGAAAAACTGTTTTTT. It translates to CASSKDRDNEKLFF. This chain uses TRBV6-5 with TRBJ1-4; 8 positions agree with TRBD1. V gave up 6 bases and J gave up 4 bases; unmatched junction bases: 4. CDR3 size: 14 residues. Germline V CDR1 and CDR2: MNHEY, SVGAGI.

A single count supports this clone. This rearrangement joins TRBV5-6 to TRBJ1-5; tentative D call: TRBD1 (5 bases). V was clipped by 4 bases and J by 5 bases, with 22 bases between them. Germline V gives CDR1 SGHDT, CDR2 YYEEEE. There are 17 residues in the CDR3. CDR3: CASSPWARGGDYQPQHF. CDR3 DNA sequence: TGTGCCAGCAGCCCCTGGGCACGGGGAGGGGATTATCAGCCCCAGCATTTT.

The chain combines TRBV5-4 with TRBJ2-7; possible D gene TRBD2, 6 bases. Germline CDR1 and CDR2: SGHNT and YYREEE (reference sequence). Trimming cost V 4 bases and J 7 bases, with 15 bases left between them. There are 13 residues in the CDR3. The CDR3 sequence: CASSVIGGYEQYF. As DNA, the CDR3 is TGTGCCAGCAGCGTTATCGGAGGGTATGAGCAGTACTTC.

The J gene is TRBJ2-3, the V gene TRBV29-1; 9 bases fit TRBD2. With 0 bases clipped from V and 6 bases from J, the junction kept 10 bases outside the gene matches. CDR1 SQVTM and CDR2 ANQGSEA come from the germline V gene. CDR3 length: 16 residues. This CDR3 is CSVEDVAGGPGDTQYF. CDR3 bases: TGCAGCGTTGAAGATGTGGCGGGAGGGCCAGGGGATACGCAGTATTTT.

This chain uses TRBV27 with TRBJ2-2, with D perhaps matching TRBD1 (5 bases). This CDR3 contains 14 residues. Trimming removed 4 bases at V and 1 base at J, with 7 bases between. Germline loops: CDR1 MNHEY, CDR2 SMNVEV (reference sequence). The CDR3 protein is CASSYGQNTGELFF. In DNA, the CDR3 is TGTGCCAGCAGTTATGGACAGAACACCGGGGAGCTGTTTTTT.

The genes are TRBV6-1 and TRBJ1-2, with D perhaps matching TRBD1 (5 bases). The germline V and J ends were trimmed by 7 bases and 1 base, with 13 bases remaining between them. The CDR3 is 14 amino acids. From germline, CDR1 is MNHNS and CDR2 SASEGT. The CDR3 loop reads CASTAGPHNYGYTF. As DNA, the CDR3 is TGTGCCAGCACGGCAGGGCCGCATAACTATGGCTACACCTTC.

This chain uses TRBV7-8 with TRBJ1-4, with D maybe TRBD1 (6 bases). Germline V lookup: CDR1 SGHVS, CDR2 FQNEAQ. The CDR3 has 15 amino acids. The V end was cut by 5 bases, the J end by 2 bases, with 12 bases between. The CDR3: CASSLQGYTNEKLFF. Written as DNA, the CDR3 is TGTGCCAGCAGCCTACAGGGTTACACTAATGAAAAACTGTTTTTT.

The chain links TRBV7-2 to TRBJ2-3, with 7 bases matching TRBD1. The CDR3 has 16 amino acids. J gave up 3 bases and V 5 bases, and 11 bases lay outside the gene matches. Germline V gene lookup returns CDR1 SGHTA and CDR2 FQGNSA. The CDR3 bases are TGTGCCAGCAGCCGCGACAGGGCCCTTGGGACAGATACGCAGTATTTT. Residues: CASSRDRALGTDTQYF.

The rearrangement links TRBV5-4 to TRBJ1-3, with TRBD1 matching over 8 bases. The V and J ends lost 3 bases and 0 bases, in that order; junction bases with no gene match: 5. The CDR3 totals 16 residues. Germline values: CDR1 SGHNT, CDR2 YYREEE (reference sequence). In DNA form, the CDR3 reads TGTGCCAGCAGCTCGGGACAGGCCCTCTCTGGAAACACCATATATTTT. This gives the protein CASSSGQALSGNTIYF.

The chain carries TRBV18 and TRBJ2-3, with 10 positions matching TRBD1. V dropped 4 bases and J dropped 7; count of bases not matched to a gene: 14. CDR3 length: 17 residues. Germline assignment: CDR1 KGHSH and CDR2 LQKENI. The CDR3 sequence: CASSRTKGQGESNTQYF. The CDR3 region has the DNA TGTGCCAGCTCACGAACGAAAGGACAGGGGGAATCGAATACGCAGTATTTT.

The V and J genes are TRBV27 and TRBJ1-1; 9 bases are shared with TRBD1. Trimming removed 4 bases from V and 4 bases from J; junction bases left unmatched: 7. Germline V gene data show CDR1 as MNHEY and CDR2 as SMNVEV (reference sequence). This CDR3 has 15 amino acids. CDR3 in amino acids: CASSSEGQGVTEAFF. The DNA for the CDR3 is TGTGCCAGCAGTTCCGAGGGACAGGGCGTCACTGAAGCTTTCTTT.